This T cell receptor (beta chain) was recovered during a study of identical twins (dated by TCRdb to between 2015 and 2016). Broadly, across the study: TCR alpha and beta repertoires from monozygotic twins, unrelated adults of various ages and cord blood were deep-sequenced to test whether fetal clonotypes persist. Replicate twin experiments were performed at different times using different library preparation protocols to rule out contamination.

What the authors observed across the whole study: In monozygotic twins, out-of-frame TCR alpha sharing was systematically underestimated by recombination models, although the models agreed with sharing between unrelated individuals. Excess twin sharing in beta out-of-frame sequences was weaker because fewer shared sequences lowered the signal-to-noise ratio. Because the same donors could not be followed over many years, conclusions were based on cross-sectional statistical analysis. Fewer insertions were carried by abundant cord blood beta clonotypes; a weaker similar trend was observed in young adult naive repertoires, while no such trend was observed in memory repertoires. Zero-insertion analyses could be partly confounded by invariant T cells such as MAIT and iNKT, although diverse VJ usage argued against such confounding for most clonotypes. Compared with coincidental sharing between unrelated individuals, an excess of low generation-probability sequences was observed among out-of-frame TCR alpha sequences shared between twins.

The CDR3 holds 23 amino acids from the cysteine to the phenylalanine. Only CDR3 DNA remains: 69 bases, in frame from the first base. Only a few counts were recorded for this clonotype. Its recognized antigen is unknown. No base-level quality is on record; no much larger clone is a single base apart. Library prep was done by 5' RACE. The listed sequencing device is Illumina HiSeq 2000. Template switching introduced a universal primer binding site; the final cDNA contained a unique molecular identifier, enabling accurate counting of TCR cDNA molecules. Specific primers in the conserved constant-segment region were used to synthesize first-strand cDNA for TCR alpha and beta chains. Each cDNA library was double barcoded, with a SMART-Mk sample barcode plus Illumina barcodes, to control for contamination. TruSeq adapter sequences, together with Illumina sample barcodes, were added in two successive PCR steps. The TCR alpha and beta cDNA libraries were sequenced on the Illumina HiSeq platform using custom primers. The published analysis was carried out like this. Unique molecular identifiers were extracted from raw reads with MiGEC, and CDR3 positions were determined with MiXCR. For each individual, recombination models were inferred using an EM algorithm with the repgenHMM and IGoR tools. Shared clonotypes were analyzed with the tcR package in R, and sharing was normalized by the product of cloneset sizes. Out-of-frame nonproductive sequences were analyzed to study raw recombination free of thymic and clonal selection effects. In TCRdb, the public reads were trimmed at Q25 with fastp and aligned with MiXCR, with productive beta chains retained. Under each unique CDR3 protein, matching rows form one entry showing the most common genes and DNA. For this entry, the V and J calls and clone size follow TCRdb and not the study's own pipeline. Counted in this sample were under 900,000 distinct CDR3 sequences; around 12% of them appeared once. In total, the top ten clones hold about 1.5% of the sample.

Only healthy Caucasian donors were included. The twin cohort comprised three pairs of female monozygotic twins, all aged about 18 to 29 years. The RNA used for TCR libraries was isolated from peripheral blood mononuclear cells. These same records also appear under a second study, on yellow fever vaccine responses in identical twins. The second source states: According to the authors, in identical twins the way T cells responded to vaccination appeared partly convergent and partly personalized. The study precisely tracked vaccine-responding T cell clones in identical twins.

Recombination linked TRBV21-1 to TRBJ2-2; the table gives TRBD2 as D, unverified against the DNA. TRBV21-1 is labeled a pseudogene. The sample consisted of PBMCs. The sequence derives from a woman between 18 and 29 years old in good health. The nucleotides are TGTGCCAGCAGCAAACTCGGTTTTGTGGGGACTAGCGGGGGGGCCGTTTTTTCCGGGGAGCTGTTTTTT. This translates into CASSKLGFVGTSGGAVFSGELFF.